This is a list of T cell receptor beta chains from one sample in a study of blood T cell repertoires in COVID-19. Profiled with immunoSEQ multiplex PCR; TCRdb holds only in-frame clones, not every one. Of hundreds of thousands of clones listed, 75% to 90% are singletons. Material for sequencing was PBMCs or T cells enriched from blood (not recorded which). These receptors were taken from a man in his thirties or forties who had recovered from COVID-19. Each CDR3 is given with its conserved first and last residue. The D gene is left open where the match is weak. The listing skips clone size in some rows; elsewhere it reads once, few, many or a size class.

clone_size j_call v_call d_call cdr3_aa cdr3_nt
. TRBJ1-2 TRBV28 . CASSFGRGDGSGYTF TGTGCCAGCAGTTTCGGGAGGGGTGATGGAAGTGGCTACACCTTC
. TRBJ1-5 TRBV6-2/TRBV6-3 . CASSYSYSYQPQHF TGTGCCAGCAGTTACTCGTACAGTTATCAGCCCCAGCATTTT
. TRBJ2-3 TRBV6-6 . CASTLTSPSTDTQYF TGTGCCAGCACCCTGACTAGTCCTAGCACAGATACGCAGTATTTT
. TRBJ1-2 TRBV4-3 . CASSQDSVVLRYGYTF TGCGCCAGCAGCCAAGATTCCGTGGTCCTAAGATATGGCTACACCTTC
. TRBJ2-7 TRBV30 . CAWSRYLAGSYEQYF TGTGCCTGGAGCCGGTACCTGGCAGGCTCCTACGAGCAGTACTTC
. TRBJ2-5 TRBV6-2/TRBV6-3 . CASSYVTGEETQYF TGTGCCAGCAGTTACGTTACGGGAGAGGAGACCCAGTACTTC
. TRBJ1-2 TRBV6-5 . CASRPTAFNYGYTF TGTGCCAGCAGACCGACAGCATTTAACTATGGCTACACCTTC
. TRBJ2-1 TRBV14 . CASSQGRQRIYYNEQFF TGTGCCAGCAGCCAAGGCCGACAGCGAATTTACTACAATGAGCAGTTCTTC
once TRBJ1-6 TRBV5-1 TRBD1 CASSRGPEYNSPLHF TGCGCCAGCAGCAGGGGGCCGGAATATAATTCACCCCTCCACTTT
. TRBJ2-7 TRBV5-1 . CASSPDPGSSYEQYF TGCGCCAGCAGCCCGGATCCGGGGTCCTCCTACGAGCAGTACTTC
. TRBJ2-5 TRBV2 . CASSGQTTDQETQYF TGTGCCAGCAGTGGGCAGACGACAGATCAAGAGACCCAGTACTTC
few TRBJ2-1 TRBV4-3 TRBD2 CASSQDHAPSGREQFF TGCGCCAGCAGCCAAGATCACGCGCCTAGCGGCCGGGAGCAGTTCTTC
. TRBJ1-4 TRBV19 . CASRAKGRDGEKLFF TGTGCCAGTAGGGCCAAGGGGCGGGATGGTGAAAAACTGTTTTTT
. TRBJ1-4 TRBV6-5 TRBD1 CASRRDRRNEKLFF TGTGCCAGCCGACGGGACAGGAGGAATGAAAAACTGTTTTTT
. TRBJ1-1 TRBV5-5 TRBD1 CASSSPGGGAFF TGTGCCAGCAGCTCCCCAGGGGGAGGAGCTTTCTTT
. TRBJ2-3 TRBV11-2 . CASSLADSLTDTQYF TGTGCCAGCAGCTTAGCCGACAGTCTCACAGATACGCAGTATTTT
. TRBJ1-5 TRBV27 TRBD1 CASSSLDRGPKQPQHF TGTGCCAGCAGTTCCCTGGACAGGGGGCCCAAACAGCCCCAGCATTTT
. TRBJ2-3 TRBV5-4 TRBD1 CASSSTGGTDTQYF TGTGCCAGCAGCTCGACAGGGGGCACAGATACGCAGTATTTT
. TRBJ2-7 TRBV28 TRBD1 CASSNYRGPTYEQYF TGTGCCAGCAGTAATTACAGGGGGCCCACCTACGAGCAGTACTTC
. TRBJ1-2 TRBV5-4 TRBD1 CASSLAGQGAYGYTF TGTGCCAGCAGCTTGGCCGGACAGGGCGCCTATGGCTACACCTTC
. TRBJ1-6 TRBV9 . CASSVAGSSNSPLHF TGTGCCAGCAGCGTAGCAGGGTCCAGTAATTCACCCCTCCACTTT
. TRBJ2-3 TRBV7-9 . CASSLATQGADTQYF TGTGCCAGCAGCTTAGCGACACAGGGCGCAGATACGCAGTATTTT
. TRBJ1-3 TRBV7-9 . CAWRGASGNTIYF TGTGCCTGGCGGGGGGCGTCAGGAAACACCATATATTTT
. TRBJ1-1 TRBV29-1 . CSVVHPKSTEAFF TGCAGCGTTGTCCACCCTAAGAGCACTGAAGCTTTCTTT
. TRBJ1-1 TRBV6-1 . CASMTQGVNTEAFF TGTGCCAGCATGACCCAGGGCGTGAACACTGAAGCTTTCTTT
few TRBJ2-7 TRBV19 . CASSPKAGIPYEQYF TGTGCCAGTAGCCCTAAGGCAGGGATCCCCTACGAGCAGTACTTC
. TRBJ2-1 TRBV13 TRBD1 CASSLGDRGNNEQFF TGTGCCAGCAGCTTAGGGGACAGGGGAAACAATGAGCAGTTCTTC
. TRBJ2-2 TRBV5-1 . CASSLAGGHQTGELFF TGCGCCAGCAGCTTGGCGGGGGGACATCAGACCGGGGAGCTGTTTTTT
. TRBJ2-1 TRBV7-8 TRBD1 CASSQETGTGSYNEQFF TGTGCCAGCAGCCAAGAAACCGGGACAGGGTCCTACAATGAGCAGTTCTTC
. TRBJ2-1 TRBV3-1/TRBV3-2 TRBD2 CASSKDGASGGSSYNEQFF TGTGCCAGCAGCAAAGATGGCGCTAGCGGGGGCAGCTCCTACAATGAGCAGTTCTTC
. TRBJ2-3 TRBV19 . CASSPVFTGDTQYF TGTGCCAGTAGTCCCGTCTTCACGGGAGATACGCAGTATTTT
. TRBJ2-3 TRBV2 . CASSGRGASDTQYF TGTGCCAGCAGTGGTCGGGGGGCATCGGATACGCAGTATTTT
. TRBJ1-2 TRBV7-9 . CASSLVQGQGGGYTF TGTGCCAGCAGCTTAGTCCAAGGGCAGGGCGGCGGCTACACCTTC
. TRBJ2-7 TRBV4-3 TRBD2 CASSQDALAGSYEQYF TGCGCCAGCAGCCAAGATGCGCTAGCGGGCTCCTACGAGCAGTACTTC
. TRBJ2-7 TRBV2 TRBD1 CASSQLRDRGEQYF TGTGCCAGCAGTCAACTCCGGGACAGGGGCGAGCAGTACTTC
. TRBJ1-1 TRBV7-2 . CASSEHSRGTEAFF TGTGCCAGCAGCGAGCACTCCAGGGGCACTGAAGCTTTCTTT
. TRBJ2-3 TRBV24-1 TRBD2 CAAGHSGSETDTQYF TGTGCCGCTGGCCATAGCGGGAGCGAGACAGATACGCAGTATTTT
once TRBJ1-6 TRBV3-1/TRBV3-2 . CASADAGEISPLHF TGTGCCAGCGCCGATGCAGGGGAGATTTCACCCCTCCACTTT
. TRBJ1-1 TRBV24-1 . CATSDYGREAFF TGTGCCACCAGTGATTACGGCAGGGAAGCTTTCTTT
. TRBJ2-5 TRBV18 . CASSPPGARETQYF TGTGCCAGCTCACCACCAGGGGCGCGGGAGACCCAGTACTTC
. TRBJ1-1 TRBV18 . CASSPRRDTEAFF TGTGCCAGCTCACCACGGCGGGACACTGAAGCTTTCTTT
few TRBJ2-1 TRBV20-1 TRBD2 CSASFGREVHEQFF TGCAGTGCTAGTTTCGGGCGGGAGGTCCATGAGCAGTTCTTC
. TRBJ2-2 TRBV18 . CASSPRLGGGTGELFF TGTGCCAGCTCACCACGGCTGGGAGGAGGTACCGGGGAGCTGTTTTTT
. TRBJ1-2 TRBV7-2 . CASSSFGINYGYTF TGTGCCAGCAGCTCCTTCGGGATTAACTATGGCTACACCTTC
once TRBJ2-2 TRBV3-1/TRBV3-2 . CASSQKTDANTGELFF TGTGCCAGCAGCCAAAAGACTGACGCGAACACCGGGGAGCTGTTTTTT
. TRBJ2-5 TRBV7-7 TRBD2 CASSLTGLAETQYF TGTGCCAGCAGCTTAACGGGACTAGCGGAGACCCAGTACTTC
. TRBJ2-1 TRBV10-3 TRBD2 CAISDWGGDRFF TGTGCCATCAGTGATTGGGGGGGGGATCGGTTCTTC
. TRBJ2-1 TRBV7-8 TRBD1 CASSSNRQGAPFEQFF TGTGCCAGCAGCTCCAACCGACAGGGGGCCCCTTTTGAGCAGTTCTTC
once TRBJ2-7 TRBV7-9 . CASSLVGRNYEQYF TGTGCCAGCAGCTTAGTGGGGCGGAACTACGAGCAGTACTTC
few TRBJ2-1 TRBV23-1 . CASSQSLAYNEQFF TGCGCCAGCAGTCAATCTCTAGCCTACAATGAGCAGTTCTTC
. TRBJ1-2 TRBV5-1 TRBD1 CASSLVSRPGQGVGYTF TGCGCCAGCAGCTTGGTGTCACGGCCGGGACAGGGGGTTGGCTACACCTTC
. TRBJ2-3 TRBV2 . CASSEQTDTQYF TGTGCCAGCAGTGAGCAGACAGATACGCAGTATTTT
. TRBJ2-7 TRBV4-1 . CASSQVESSDTYEQYF TGCGCCAGCAGCCAAGTAGAGTCTAGCGACACCTACGAGCAGTACTTC
. TRBJ1-1 TRBV2 . CASRTANTEAFF TGTGCCAGCAGAACAGCGAACACTGAAGCTTTCTTT